This TCR beta chain was found in a study of tumor-infiltrating lymphocytes in primary liver carcinoma. Turning to the study itself: The number of productive TCRbeta reads per sample ranged from roughly 3.5 to 7.13 million and was similar across tissue types.

This clonotype appeared a single time. The junction and the germline gene differ at one end; a read error may be behind it. Joint extraction of RNA and DNA used roughly 20-33 mg of bulk tissue that was unsorted. Each tumor was sampled at four poles and its centre. The CDR3 has 13 residues. The germline CDR1 and CDR2 sequences are SGHAT and FQDESV (reference sequence). A primer matching the constant region was used to make TCR beta cDNA from approximately 500 ng of total RNA. What produced the TCR beta libraries was three nested multiplex PCR rounds using slightly modified ARM-PCR. Use of TRBV1-TRBV30 forward primers with a C-beta reverse primer characterized the first two PCR rounds, which lasted around 9 cycles each. A single record per CDR3 protein comes from TCRdb applying MiXCR to the multiplex PCR reads. Counted here are about 190,000 distinct CDR3 sequences, 85% occurring once; the ten biggest clones make up 18%.

The sequence was obtained from a man aged 40-55 years with primary liver carcinoma and hepatitis B virus infection. Sequencing was carried out using tumor tissue from primary liver carcinoma. The chain has TRBV11-1 and TRBJ2-7, with D hard to call. This chain's CDR3 is CASRGKRCYELYF. The CDR3 DNA reads as TGTGCCAGCAGGGGGAAGCGATGCTACGAGCTGTATTTC.